This T cell receptor (beta chain) was found in a study of T cell responses to AZD1222 COVID-19 vaccine. A remark on this clone: The antigen remains undetermined.

The V gene's germline CDR1 is SEHNR and CDR2 FQNEAQ (reference sequence). This CDR3 is 14 amino acids long. V shed 3 bases, J shed 8 bases, and the junction held 6 bases outside the gene matches. Study-wide points: An increase in Spike-specific TCR breadth and depth was observed after two AZD1222 doses. Clonal diversity may have been underestimated, and the donors were mostly white British, with more females than males.

Profiled with immunoSEQ multiplex PCR; TCRdb holds only in-frame clones, not every one. Of more than 90,000 clones detected, approximately 86% appear once; the ten largest clones hold about 1.5%. The V gene is TRBV7-9, the J gene TRBJ1-4, with 7 bases aligning to TRBD1. The specimen comprised peripheral blood, sampled on day 0 of AZD1222 vaccination. The TCR originated in an adult in good health. CDR3: CASSFFDREEKLFF. DNA for the CDR3: TGTGCCAGCAGCTTTTTCGACAGGGAAGAAAAACTGTTTTTT. The whole variable domain, remainder taken from reference TRBV7-9 and TRBJ1-4, is DTGVSQNPRHKITKRGQNVTFRCDPISEHNRLYWYRQTLGQGPEFLTYFQNEAQLEKSRLLSDRFSAERPKGSFSTLEIQRTEQGDSAMYLCASSFFDREEKLFFGSGTQLSVL.